This paragraph covers one T cell receptor (beta chain) sequence. Its antigen target is currently unknown. Qualities for individual bases were not recorded, and no much larger clone is one base off. This entry belongs to a study of identical twins (dated by TCRdb to the mid-2010s). For context, the study as a whole: The study deep-sequenced TCR alpha and beta repertoires from monozygotic twins, unrelated adults of various ages and cord blood to test whether fetal clonotypes persist. To rule out contamination, the twin experiments were replicated at different times with different library preparation protocols.

V sheds 0 bases and J sheds 1 base, leaving 6 bases between their ends. Per the germline V gene, SGHAT is the CDR1 and FQNNGV is the CDR2. The CDR3 has 14 amino acids, counting the end cysteine and phenylalanine. The only DNA kept is the CDR3, 42 bases in frame from the first base. Every donor in the study was a healthy Caucasian. Three pairs of female monozygotic twins, all aged roughly 18 to 29 years, made up the twin cohort. CD4+ and CD8+ T cell populations were isolated with positive isolation kits from Invitrogen. Preparation of the library involved 5' RACE. Sequencing relied on an Illumina HiSeq 2000. Template switching introduced a universal primer binding site; the final cDNA contained a unique molecular identifier, enabling accurate counting of TCR cDNA molecules. Specific primers in the conserved constant-segment region were used to synthesize first-strand cDNA for the TCR alpha and beta chains. To control for contamination, every cDNA library carried two barcodes: a SMART-Mk sample barcode plus Illumina barcodes. TruSeq adapter sequences and Illumina sample barcodes were added in two successive PCR steps. The TCR alpha and beta cDNA libraries were sequenced on the Illumina HiSeq platform using custom primers. The study's own analysis went as follows. MiGEC processed the raw reads to extract unique molecular identifiers, while MiXCR was used to determine the CDR3 positions. Recombination models were inferred per individual with the repgenHMM and IGoR tools using an EM algorithm. Shared clonotype analysis was performed with the tcR package in R, normalizing sharing by the product of cloneset sizes. To study raw recombination free of thymic and clonal selection effects, out-of-frame nonproductive sequences were analyzed. TCRdb redid the processing of the public reads, applying fastp at Q25 and MiXCR, and retained in-frame beta chains. Duplicate CDR3 protein sequences are folded into a single record with the most common DNA and genes. What appears here as the V and J calls and clone size reflects TCRdb's work, not the paper's. The table for this sample lists roughly 190,000 distinct CDR3 sequences; about 16% of them were counted only once. The ten largest clones take up 40% of the sample.

Summary of the overall study and its limitations: Invariant T cells such as MAIT and iNKT could partly confound zero-insertion analyses, though diverse VJ usage argued against this for most clonotypes. Because the same donors could not be followed over many years, the conclusions relied on cross-sectional statistical analysis. Fewer insertions were carried by abundant cord blood beta clonotypes, a similar but weaker trend appeared in young adult naive repertoires, and no such trend appeared in memory repertoires. Compared with coincidental sharing between unrelated individuals, an excess of low generation-probability sequences was observed among out-of-frame TCR alpha sequences shared between twins. Out-of-frame TCR alpha sharing in monozygotic twins was systematically underestimated by recombination models, whereas sharing between unrelated individuals was in agreement with the recombination models. A weaker excess of twin sharing was found in beta out-of-frame sequences because the signal-to-noise ratio was lowered by fewer shared sequences.

Another study also made use of these data, one on T cells expressing NK-cell markers. As that second paper reports: About eight donors provided sorted CD3+CD56+NKG2C+, CD3+CD56+NKG2C- and CD3+CD56-NKG2C+ T-cell subsets, whose TCR beta-chain repertoires were profiled. Among the eight sequenced donors, seven were HCMV-seropositive and one was HCMV-seronegative. To restrict sorting to alphabetaTCR-expressing T cells, an anti-gammadeltaTCR antibody was added in several experiments. In six donors, the dominant CD3+CD56+NKG2C+ clonotypes ranked among the top 10 CD8+ clonotypes, making up roughly 1.0-7.5% of CD8+ T cells. Those dominant clonotypes were again the most abundant among CD3+CD56-NKG2C+ cells in four donors, at roughly 25-60.1%. Whether the expanded NKG2C-expressing T cell clones were specific for HCMV antigens was left unclear. The eight sequenced donors were randomly selected healthy volunteers, three men and five women. HCMV serostatus was determined by detecting HCMV-specific IgG in serum with a commercial ELISA kit. MIGEC was used to demultiplex reads and group the reads by UMI, and MiTCR was used to assemble and quantify clonotypes. Only TCR cDNA sequences supported by at least two reads were kept to exclude erroneous sequences. Downstream repertoire analysis used the tcR package, and clonotypes were matched across fractions by CDR3 nucleotide sequence plus V segment. VDJmatch was used to annotate antigen specificity against VDJdb, with one amino acid substitution in CDR3 permitted.

Sequences were obtained from CD8+ T cells sorted from blood. In this chain, TRBV11-2 is recombined with TRBJ1-1, with no confidently assigned D gene. The receptor comes from a woman younger than 30 in good health. The nucleotide sequence reads TGTGCCAGCAGCTTAGATCTAGGGAACACTGAAGCTTTCTTT. It codes for CASSLDLGNTEAFF.